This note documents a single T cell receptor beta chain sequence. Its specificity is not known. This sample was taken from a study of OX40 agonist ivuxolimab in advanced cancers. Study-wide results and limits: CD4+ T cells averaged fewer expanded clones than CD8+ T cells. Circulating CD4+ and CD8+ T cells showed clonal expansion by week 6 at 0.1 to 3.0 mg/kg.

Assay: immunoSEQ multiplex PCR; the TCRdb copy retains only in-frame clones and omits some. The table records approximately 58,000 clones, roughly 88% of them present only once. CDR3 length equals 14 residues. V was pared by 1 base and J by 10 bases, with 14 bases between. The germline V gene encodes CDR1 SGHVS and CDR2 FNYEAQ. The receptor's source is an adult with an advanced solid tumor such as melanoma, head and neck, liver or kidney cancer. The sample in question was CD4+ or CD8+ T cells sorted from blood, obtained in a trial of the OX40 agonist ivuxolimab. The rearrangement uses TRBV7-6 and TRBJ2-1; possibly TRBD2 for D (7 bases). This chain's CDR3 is CASSLGGGLREQFF. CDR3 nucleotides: TGTGCCAGCAGCTTAGGGGGGGGGCTGCGGGAGCAGTTCTTC.